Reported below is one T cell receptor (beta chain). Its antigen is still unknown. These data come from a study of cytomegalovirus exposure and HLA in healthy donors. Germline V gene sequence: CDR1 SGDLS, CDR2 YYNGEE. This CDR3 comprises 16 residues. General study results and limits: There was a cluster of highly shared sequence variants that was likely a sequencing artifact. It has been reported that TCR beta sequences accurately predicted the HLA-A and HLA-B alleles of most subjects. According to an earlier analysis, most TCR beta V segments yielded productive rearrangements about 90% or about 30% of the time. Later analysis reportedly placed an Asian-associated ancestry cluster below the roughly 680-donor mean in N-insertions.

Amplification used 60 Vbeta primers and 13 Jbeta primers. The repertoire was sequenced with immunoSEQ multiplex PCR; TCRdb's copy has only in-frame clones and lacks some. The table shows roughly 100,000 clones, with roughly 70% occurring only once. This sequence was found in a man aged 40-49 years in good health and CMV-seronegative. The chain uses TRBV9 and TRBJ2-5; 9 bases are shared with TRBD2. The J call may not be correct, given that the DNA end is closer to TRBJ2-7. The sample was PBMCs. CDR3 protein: CASSAQKTSGLNEQYF. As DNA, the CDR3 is TGTGCCAGCAGCGCACAAAAGACTAGCGGCTTGAACGAGCAGTACTTC.